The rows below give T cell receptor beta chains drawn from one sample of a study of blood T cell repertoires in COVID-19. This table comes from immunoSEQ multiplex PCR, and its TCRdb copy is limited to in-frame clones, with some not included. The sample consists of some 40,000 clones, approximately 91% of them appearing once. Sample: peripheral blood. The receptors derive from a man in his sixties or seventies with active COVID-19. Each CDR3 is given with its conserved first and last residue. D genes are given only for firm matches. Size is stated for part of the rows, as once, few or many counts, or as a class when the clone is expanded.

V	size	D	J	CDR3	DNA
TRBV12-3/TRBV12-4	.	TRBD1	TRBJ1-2	CASRIDREDGYTF	TGTGCCAGCAGGATCGACAGGGAAGATGGCTACACCTTC
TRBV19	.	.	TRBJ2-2	CASNSGPGVTGELFF	TGTGCCAGTAATTCCGGGCCCGGGGTGACCGGGGAGCTGTTTTTT
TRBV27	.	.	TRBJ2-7	CASRSSQGRDEQYF	TGTGCCAGCAGATCATCACAGGGTCGGGACGAGCAGTACTTC
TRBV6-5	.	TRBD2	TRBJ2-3	CASRPLAGGTDTQYF	TGTGCCAGCAGACCCTTAGCGGGAGGGACAGATACGCAGTATTTT
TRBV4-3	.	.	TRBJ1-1	CASSHTSDRLPEAFF	TGCGCCAGCAGCCATACCAGTGACAGGCTCCCTGAAGCTTTCTTT
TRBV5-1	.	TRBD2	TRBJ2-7	CASSVAGIDEQYF	TGCGCCAGCAGCGTAGCGGGAATCGACGAGCAGTACTTC
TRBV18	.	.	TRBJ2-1	CASSPRVEQFF	TGTGCCAGCTCACCCAGGGTTGAGCAGTTCTTC
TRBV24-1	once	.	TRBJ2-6	CATSDQGASGGANVLTF	TGTGCCACCAGTGATCAAGGAGCTTCTGGTGGGGCCAACGTCCTGACTTTC
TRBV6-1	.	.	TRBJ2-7	CASSEIQGGYEQYF	TGTGCCAGCAGTGAAATACAGGGTGGCTACGAGCAGTACTTC
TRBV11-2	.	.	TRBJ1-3	CASRQLEGPGGTIYF	TGTGCCAGCAGACAGTTGGAGGGCCCCGGGGGCACCATATATTTT
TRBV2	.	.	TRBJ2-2	CASKFTERGELFF	TGTGCCAGCAAGTTTACTGAACGCGGGGAGCTGTTTTTT
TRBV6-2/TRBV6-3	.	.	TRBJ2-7	CASSYSHREFSYEQYF	TGTGCCAGCAGTTACTCTCACAGGGAGTTCTCCTACGAGCAGTACTTC
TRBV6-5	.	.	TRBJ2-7	CASSSIAYEQYF	TGTGCCAGCAGCTCTATCGCTTACGAGCAGTACTTC
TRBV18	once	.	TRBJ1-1	CASSPRQVDIMNTEAFF	TGTGCCAGCTCCCCGAGACAGGTGGATATAATGAACACTGAAGCTTTCTTT
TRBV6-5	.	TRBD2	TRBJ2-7	CASSYSGGGSYEQYF	TGTGCCAGCAGTTACTCTGGCGGGGGATCCTACGAGCAGTACTTC
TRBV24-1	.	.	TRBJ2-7	CATSSLPEGRLSSYEQYF	TGTGCCACCAGCAGTCTCCCCGAGGGCCGATTGAGCTCCTACGAGCAGTACTTC
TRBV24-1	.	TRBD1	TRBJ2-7	CATSAAGQGAYEQYF	TGTGCCACCAGTGCTGCGGGACAGGGGGCCTACGAGCAGTACTTC
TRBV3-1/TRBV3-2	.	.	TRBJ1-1	CASSQDRRQLDEAFF	TGTGCCAGCAGCCAAGATCGAAGACAGTTGGATGAAGCTTTCTTT
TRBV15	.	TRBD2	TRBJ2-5	CATSREPSGGETQYF	TGTGCCACCAGCAGAGAGCCTAGCGGGGGAGAGACCCAGTACTTC
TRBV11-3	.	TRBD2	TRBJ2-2	CASSQISGRPNTGELFF	TGTGCCAGCAGCCAAATTAGCGGGAGGCCGAACACCGGGGAGCTGTTTTTT
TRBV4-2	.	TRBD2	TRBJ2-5	CASSQDFGGLAHETQYF	TGTGCCAGCAGCCAAGATTTTGGGGGACTAGCTCACGAGACCCAGTACTTC
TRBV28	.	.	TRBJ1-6	CASSMRQVNNSPLHF	TGTGCCAGCAGTATGAGACAGGTGAATAATTCACCCCTCCACTTT
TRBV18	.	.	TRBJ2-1	CASSLTLSEQFF	TGTGCCAGCTCACTAACTCTGAGTGAGCAGTTCTTC
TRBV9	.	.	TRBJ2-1	CASALSYNEQFF	TGTGCCAGCGCTCTATCCTACAATGAGCAGTTCTTC
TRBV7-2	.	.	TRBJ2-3	CASSLAATDTQYF	TGTGCCAGCAGCTTAGCGGCCACAGATACGCAGTATTTT
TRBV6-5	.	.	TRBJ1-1	CASSYSVGAGRTEAFF	TGTGCCAGCAGTTACTCTGTGGGGGCAGGGCGGACTGAAGCTTTCTTT
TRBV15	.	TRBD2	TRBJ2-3	CATSRVALHGGISGGEFGDTQYF	TGTGCCACCAGCAGAGTGGCGTTACATGGAGGCATAAGCGGGGGGGAATTCGGAGATACGCAGTATTTT
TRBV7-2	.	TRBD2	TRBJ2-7	CASSRPPGTMRYEQYF	TGTGCCAGCAGCCGCCCCCCCGGGACTATGCGCTACGAGCAGTACTTC
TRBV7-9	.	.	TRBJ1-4	CASSPRPRGGNEKLFF	TGTGCCAGCAGCCCCCGCCCCAGGGGTGGGAATGAAAAACTGTTTTTT
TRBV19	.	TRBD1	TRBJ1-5	CASSIAQGPNQPQHF	TGTGCCAGTAGTATTGCACAGGGGCCAAATCAGCCCCAGCATTTT
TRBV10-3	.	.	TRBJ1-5	CAISEGPRSNQPQHF	TGTGCCATCAGTGAGGGTCCACGGAGCAATCAGCCCCAGCATTTT
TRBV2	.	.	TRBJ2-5	CARGSEQETQYF	TGTGCCCGAGGGTCCGAACAAGAGACCCAGTACTTC
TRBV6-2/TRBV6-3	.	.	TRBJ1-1	CASSRVFLNTEAFF	TGTGCCAGCAGTCGGGTATTTCTGAACACTGAAGCTTTCTTT
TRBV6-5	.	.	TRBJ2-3	CASSYSRGSGTDTQYF	TGTGCCAGCAGTTACTCCCGCGGGTCTGGTACAGATACGCAGTATTTT
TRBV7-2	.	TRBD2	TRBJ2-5	CASSPTQLAGSGTQYF	TGTGCCAGCAGCCCGACTCAACTAGCGGGATCGGGGACCCAGTACTTC
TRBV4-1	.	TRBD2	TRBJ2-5	CASSPLNLAGGRQETQYF	TGCGCCAGCAGCCCCCTTAACCTGGCGGGGGGGCGCCAAGAGACCCAGTACTTC
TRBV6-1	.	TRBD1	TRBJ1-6	CASSEVQGWSESSPLHF	TGTGCCAGCAGTGAAGTACAGGGGTGGTCTGAGAGTTCACCCCTCCACTTT